The 13 T cell receptor beta chains below come from one sample, sequenced in a study of CXCR3-negative and CXCR3-positive naive CD8 T cells. With UMI labels, 5' RACE was used to prepare the TRB cDNA libraries. TCRdb re-called the 5' RACE reads; every CDR3 protein appears as one record, without DNA. Its clone listing holds about 43,000 distinct CDR3 sequences. The specimen sequenced was memory CD8+ T cells from blood. The receptors derive from a human donor in good health. Some clones in this sample may be carry-over from other donors' samples.

The gene calls are TRBV10-2 and TRBJ2-7; TCRdb reports TRBD2, a call that lacks DNA to check it against. Germline values: CDR1 WSHSY, CDR2 SAAADI. This CDR3 is 15 amino acids long. The CDR3 loop reads CASSDHAGGPGEQYF.

The gene calls are TRBV29-1 and TRBJ2-1; there is no DNA to check the TCRdb D call of TRBD1. Germline V gene sequence: CDR1 SQVTM, CDR2 ANQGSEA. This CDR3 contains 12 residues. The CDR3 sequence: CSVRQGTPDKFF.

The V gene is TRBV7-9, the J gene TRBJ2-7; TCRdb lists TRBD1, though no DNA is available to test this call. The CDR3 runs 15 residues. Germline V gene sequence: CDR1 SEHNR, CDR2 FQNEAQ (reference sequence). CDR3: CASSSGQDISYEQYF. Together with reference TRBV7-9 and TRBJ2-7, the CDR3 gives the full variable domain: DTGVSQNPRHKITKRGQNVTFRCDPISEHNRLYWYRQTLGQGPEFLTYFQNEAQLEKSRLLSDRFSAERPKGSFSTLEIQRTEQGDSAMYLCASSSGQDISYEQYFGPGTRLTVT.

V gene TRBV19 combines with J gene TRBJ1-5; the TCRdb call, TRBD1, lacks DNA for checking. The germline gives CDR1 LNHDA, CDR2 SQIVND (reference sequence). The CDR3 is 16 residues long. The CDR3 loop reads CASSIPGGFSNQPQHF.

The chain couples TRBV6-6 to TRBJ2-5; absent DNA, TCRdb's TRBD2 call cannot be checked. The CDR3 contains 19 residues. Germline assignment: CDR1 MNHNY and CDR2 SVGAGI (reference sequence). The CDR3 is CASSYFFKPGLAGGETQYF.

The chain links TRBV29-1 to TRBJ1-2; TCRdb's D gene call, TRBD1, goes unchecked for lack of DNA. The CDR3 has 14 amino acids. Looked up from germline, CDR1 is SQVTM and CDR2 is ANQGSEA. Here the CDR3 reads CSGLEEGASYGYTF.

V usage is TRBV7-9 and J usage is TRBJ2-7; TCRdb selects TRBD1, and the lack of DNA leaves this call unchecked. Looked up from germline, CDR1 is SEHNR and CDR2 is FQNEAQ (reference sequence). The CDR3 is 15 amino acids. The CDR3: CASSPPTSAGDEQYF.

The chain links TRBV4-3 to TRBJ2-7; absent DNA, TCRdb's TRBD2 call cannot be checked. This CDR3 contains 15 residues. Germline V gene data show CDR1 as LGHNA and CDR2 as YSLEER. The CDR3 reads CASSQAAGLSYEQYF.

The CDR3 protein is CASGRGSAYNEQFF. This chain uses TRBV7-8 with TRBJ2-1; with no DNA, the TCRdb D assignment of TRBD1 cannot be verified. Germline CDR1 is SGHVS and CDR2 is FQNEAQ. This CDR3 region has 14 residues.

This clonotype is called medium-sized based on its frequency. The CDR3 region is CASSQDQSGGLEETQYF. V gene TRBV4-2 combines with J gene TRBJ2-5; TCRdb proposes TRBD2, but this gene call is untestable without DNA. Germline-derived CDR1 and CDR2 are LGHNA and YNFKEQ. The CDR3 runs to 17 residues.

The rearrangement links TRBV10-2 to TRBJ2-3; TCRdb indicates TRBD2, and absent DNA this call remains unverified. The CDR3 has 15 residues. Germline-derived CDR1 and CDR2 are WSHSY and SAAADI. CDR3 in amino acids: CASSSGGTSTDTQYF.

This chain joins TRBV7-9 and TRBJ2-1; the TRBD1 assignment by TCRdb is unverifiable without DNA. The germline gives CDR1 SEHNR, CDR2 FQNEAQ (reference sequence). This CDR3 spans 17 amino acids. The CDR3 protein is CASSLVVGTGGLNEQFF.

The rearrangement links TRBV4-3 to TRBJ2-7; there is no DNA to check the TCRdb D call of TRBD1. CDR3 size: 16 residues. CDR1 LGHNA and CDR2 YSLEER come from the germline V gene. The CDR3 spells CASSQDVSHGSYEQYF.